This is a list of T cell receptor beta chains from one sample in a study of cytomegalovirus exposure and HLA in healthy donors. TCRdb's copy holds only in-frame clones and misses some; the assay was immunoSEQ multiplex PCR. The sample includes under 250,000 clones, around 79% of them seen just once. Sequencing was carried out using PBMCs. These receptors were taken from a male donor in good health and CMV-seronegative. CDR3s include the opening cysteine and the closing phenylalanine or tryptophan. Each record gives: V gene, J gene, CDR3 protein.

v_gene: TRBV4-2
j_gene: TRBJ2-3
CDR3aa: CASSREGTSGYTDTQYF

v_gene: TRBV9
j_gene: TRBJ2-1
CDR3aa: CASSVGSSSYNEQFF

v_gene: TRBV2
j_gene: TRBJ2-5
CDR3aa: CASGGQRGGDQETQYF

v_gene: TRBV19
j_gene: TRBJ1-4
CDR3aa: CASSGRQGASEKLFF

v_gene: TRBV15
j_gene: TRBJ1-4
CDR3aa: CATSRDRAGAVANEKLFF

v_gene: TRBV5-1
j_gene: TRBJ2-7
CDR3aa: CASSYDRAYLQYF

v_gene: TRBV29-1
j_gene: TRBJ2-7
CDR3aa: CSVEDPDRFPSYEQYF

v_gene: TRBV7-8
j_gene: TRBJ1-3
CDR3aa: CASSLGALSGNTIYF

v_gene: TRBV18
j_gene: TRBJ1-1
CDR3aa: CASSPAPGTEAFF

v_gene: TRBV7-9
j_gene: TRBJ2-1
CDR3aa: CASSTGLGAYNEQFF

v_gene: TRBV7-6
j_gene: TRBJ2-7
CDR3aa: CASSPRGAGAYEQYF

v_gene: TRBV11-3
j_gene: TRBJ2-1
CDR3aa: CASSLVAASVDEQFF

v_gene: TRBV7-3
j_gene: TRBJ1-2
CDR3aa: CASIPGGRYGYTF

v_gene: TRBV6-4
j_gene: TRBJ2-2
CDR3aa: CASSDSTDTGELFF

v_gene: TRBV7-9
j_gene: TRBJ2-4
CDR3aa: CASSLLGRVRYF

v_gene: TRBV27
j_gene: TRBJ1-2
CDR3aa: CASSSTGSHGYTF

v_gene: TRBV13
j_gene: TRBJ2-5
CDR3aa: CASSSLGVETQYF

v_gene: TRBV27
j_gene: TRBJ2-2
CDR3aa: CASSVTSEHTGELFF

v_gene: TRBV5-4
j_gene: TRBJ2-2
CDR3aa: CASSLAVRANTGELFF

v_gene: TRBV5-6
j_gene: TRBJ1-3
CDR3aa: CASSLVEGVGAGNTIYF

v_gene: TRBV2
j_gene: TRBJ2-1
CDR3aa: CASRGRTGSNEQFF

v_gene: TRBV2
j_gene: TRBJ2-7
CDR3aa: CASSFSPQRQDSYEQYF

v_gene: TRBV19
j_gene: TRBJ1-2
CDR3aa: CASKIGQGMMGYTF

v_gene: TRBV27
j_gene: TRBJ1-4
CDR3aa: CASSGQLNEKLFF

v_gene: TRBV5-1
j_gene: TRBJ1-4
CDR3aa: CASSLQGGGSLNEKLFF

v_gene: TRBV27
j_gene: TRBJ2-7
CDR3aa: CASSPTGTGRYEQYF

v_gene: TRBV2
j_gene: TRBJ1-5
CDR3aa: CASSDGVPFGSNQPQHF

v_gene: TRBV25-1
j_gene: TRBJ1-4
CDR3aa: CASSENRESEKLFF

v_gene: TRBV10-2
j_gene: TRBJ2-3
CDR3aa: CASSEGQGTDTQYF

v_gene: TRBV9
j_gene: TRBJ1-5
CDR3aa: CASSATGDSNQPQHF

v_gene: TRBV4-1
j_gene: TRBJ1-1
CDR3aa: CASNRGLDTEAFF

v_gene: TRBV5-8
j_gene: TRBJ2-1
CDR3aa: CASSFFGPKRNEQFF

v_gene: TRBV18
j_gene: TRBJ1-1
CDR3aa: CASSPDRVGTEAFF

v_gene: TRBV28
j_gene: TRBJ1-5
CDR3aa: CASTLPGGPKSNQPQHF

v_gene: TRBV10-3
j_gene: TRBJ1-4
CDR3aa: CAIRHATNEKLFF

v_gene: TRBV6-6
j_gene: TRBJ1-1
CDR3aa: CASSYSEGNTEAFF

v_gene: TRBV9
j_gene: TRBJ2-1
CDR3aa: CASSSQGAGVDEQFF

v_gene: TRBV5-8
j_gene: TRBJ2-7
CDR3aa: CASTNSQGSYEQYF

v_gene: TRBV4-2
j_gene: TRBJ2-2
CDR3aa: CASSLVTGTGPGELFF

v_gene: TRBV7-2
j_gene: TRBJ2-3
CDR3aa: CASSLGRSTDTQYF

v_gene: TRBV27
j_gene: TRBJ2-5
CDR3aa: CASSFRTSGQETQYF

v_gene: TRBV5-6
j_gene: -
CDR3aa: CASGLAGVGEQYF

v_gene: TRBV10-2
j_gene: TRBJ2-5
CDR3aa: CASSLGGLAGGRGETQYF

v_gene: TRBV30
j_gene: TRBJ2-6
CDR3aa: CAWSPTGGANVLTF

v_gene: TRBV14
j_gene: TRBJ1-1
CDR3aa: CASSHGTGGWNTEAFF

v_gene: TRBV11-3
j_gene: TRBJ2-2
CDR3aa: CASSPGTGNTGELFF

v_gene: TRBV5-1
j_gene: TRBJ2-2
CDR3aa: CASSLAGENTGELFF

v_gene: TRBV15
j_gene: TRBJ1-2
CDR3aa: CATSHGGTGRYGYTF

v_gene: TRBV7-2
j_gene: TRBJ1-5
CDR3aa: CASSTWAGGAQHF

v_gene: TRBV10-3
j_gene: TRBJ2-2
CDR3aa: CAISADRDTGELFF

v_gene: TRBV28
j_gene: TRBJ2-1
CDR3aa: CASSLAGEGENEQFF